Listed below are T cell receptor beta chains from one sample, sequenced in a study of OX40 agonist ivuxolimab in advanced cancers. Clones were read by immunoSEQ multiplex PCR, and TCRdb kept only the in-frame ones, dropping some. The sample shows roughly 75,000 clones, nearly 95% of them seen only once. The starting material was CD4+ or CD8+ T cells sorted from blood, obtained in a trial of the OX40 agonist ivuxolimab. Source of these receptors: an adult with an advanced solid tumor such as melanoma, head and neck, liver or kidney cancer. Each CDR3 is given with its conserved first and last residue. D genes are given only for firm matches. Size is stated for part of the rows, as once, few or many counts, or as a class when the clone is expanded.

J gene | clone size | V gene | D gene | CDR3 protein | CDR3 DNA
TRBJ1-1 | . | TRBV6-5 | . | CASSYGASVDTEAFF | TGTGCCAGCAGTTACGGTGCTTCGGTGGACACTGAAGCTTTCTTT
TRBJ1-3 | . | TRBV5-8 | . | CASSLLGFGNTIYF | TGTGCCAGCAGCTTGCTGGGCTTTGGAAACACCATATATTTT
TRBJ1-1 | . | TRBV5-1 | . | CASSLRGNTEAFF | TGCGCCAGCAGCCTCAGGGGGAACACTGAAGCTTTCTTT
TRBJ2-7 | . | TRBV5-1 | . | CASSFGTGTYEQYF | TGCGCCAGCAGCTTCGGTACAGGAACTTACGAGCAGTACTTC
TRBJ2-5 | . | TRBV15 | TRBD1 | CATRDREETQYF | TGTGCCACCAGAGACAGGGAAGAGACCCAGTACTTC
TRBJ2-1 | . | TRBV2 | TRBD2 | CARQLTSGSNEQFF | TGTGCCAGACAATTGACTAGCGGGAGCAATGAGCAGTTCTTC
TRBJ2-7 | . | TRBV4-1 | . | CASSQEGAGTYEQYF | TGCGCCAGCAGCCAAGAGGGCGCGGGGACCTACGAGCAGTACTTC
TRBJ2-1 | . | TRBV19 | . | CASSPGLLGEQFF | TGTGCCAGTTCACCGGGACTCCTTGGTGAGCAGTTCTTC
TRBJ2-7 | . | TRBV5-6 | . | CASSLEGVGYEQYF | TGTGCCAGCAGCTTAGAGGGAGTAGGCTACGAGCAGTACTTC
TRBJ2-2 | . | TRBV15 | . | CATGGPPGELFF | TGTGCCACCGGGGGACCACCCGGGGAGCTGTTTTTT
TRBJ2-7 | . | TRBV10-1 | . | CASSEGRAYEQYF | TGCGCCAGCAGTGAGGGGCGGGCCTACGAGCAGTACTTC
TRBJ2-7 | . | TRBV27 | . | CASSTRQIGPYEQYF | TGTGCCAGCAGTACCCGACAGATAGGTCCCTACGAGCAGTACTTC
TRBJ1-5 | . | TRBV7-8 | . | CASSVSPGGNQPQHF | TGTGCCAGCAGCGTGTCCCCGGGAGGGAATCAGCCCCAGCATTTT
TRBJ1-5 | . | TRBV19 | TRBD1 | CASSLTGGVGQPQHF | TGTGCCAGTAGTTTAACAGGGGGCGTAGGTCAGCCCCAGCATTTT
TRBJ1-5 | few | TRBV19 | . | CASSSTGYSNQPQHF | TGTGCCAGTAGCTCGACAGGTTATAGCAATCAGCCCCAGCATTTT
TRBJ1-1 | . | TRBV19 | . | CASSTNREAFF | TGTGCCAGTAGTACAAACAGGGAGGCTTTCTTT
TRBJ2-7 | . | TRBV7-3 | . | CASSLSGTIEQYF | TGTGCCAGCAGCCTCTCAGGGACCATCGAGCAGTACTTC
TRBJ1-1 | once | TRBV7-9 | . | CASSQTPYAEAFF | TGTGCCAGCAGTCAAACCCCGTACGCTGAAGCTTTCTTT
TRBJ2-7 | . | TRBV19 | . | CASSIPDSYEQYF | TGTGCCAGTAGTATTCCAGACTCCTACGAGCAGTACTTC
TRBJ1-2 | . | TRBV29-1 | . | CSAPRENYGYTF | TGCAGCGCCCCCCGGGAAAACTATGGCTACACCTTC
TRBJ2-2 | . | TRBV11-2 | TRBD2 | CASSSKREGKDTGELFF | TGTGCCAGCAGCTCTAAGCGGGAGGGAAAGGACACCGGGGAGCTGTTTTTT
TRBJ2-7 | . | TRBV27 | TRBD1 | CASSRQGFSSYEQYF | TGTGCCAGCAGTCGACAGGGGTTTAGCTCCTACGAGCAGTACTTC
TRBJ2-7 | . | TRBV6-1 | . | CASGLAYEQYF | TGTGCCAGCGGGCTAGCCTACGAGCAGTACTTC
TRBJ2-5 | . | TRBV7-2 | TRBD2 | CASRTGTTEETQYF | TGTGCCAGCAGAACCGGGACTACCGAAGAGACCCAGTACTTC
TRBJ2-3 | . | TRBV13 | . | CASSYPSDLGAGDTQYF | TGTGCCAGCAGCTACCCCTCCGACTTGGGGGCGGGAGATACGCAGTATTTT
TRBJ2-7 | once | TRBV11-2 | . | CASSLAGGGTYEQYF | TGTGCCAGCAGCTTAGCGGGCGGCGGTACCTACGAGCAGTACTTC
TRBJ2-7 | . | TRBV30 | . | CAWEAVGTFYEQYF | TGTGCCTGGGAGGCCGTCGGGACCTTCTACGAGCAGTACTTC
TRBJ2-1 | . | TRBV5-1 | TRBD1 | CASSLEGTGYYNEQFF | TGCGCCAGCAGCTTGGAAGGGACAGGGTACTACAATGAGCAGTTCTTC
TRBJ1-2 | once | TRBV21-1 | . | CASSKEGTDGYTF | TGTGCCAGCAGCAAAGAGGGAACGGATGGCTACACCTTC
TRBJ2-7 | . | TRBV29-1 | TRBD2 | CSVTSGVAYEQYF | TGCAGCGTTACTAGCGGGGTTGCCTACGAGCAGTACTTC
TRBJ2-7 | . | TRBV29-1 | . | CSVEGDGADYEQYF | TGCAGCGTTGAAGGAGACGGGGCGGACTACGAGCAGTACTTC
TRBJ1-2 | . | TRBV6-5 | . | CASGKANYGYTF | TGTGCCAGCGGGAAAGCTAACTATGGCTACACCTTC
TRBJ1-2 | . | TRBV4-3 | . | CASSQDPGGVRDGYTF | TGCGCCAGCAGCCAAGATCCTGGGGGGGTTCGGGATGGCTACACCTTC
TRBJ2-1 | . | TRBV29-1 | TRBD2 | CSVERPASGVDEQFF | TGCAGCGTTGAAAGGCCGGCTAGCGGGGTGGATGAGCAGTTCTTC
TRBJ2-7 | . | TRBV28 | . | CASSHDPNRAHEQYF | TGTGCCAGCAGTCACGACCCGAACAGGGCCCACGAGCAGTACTTC
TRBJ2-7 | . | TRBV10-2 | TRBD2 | CASSSSGGSSYEQYF | TGCGCCAGCAGTTCTAGCGGGGGGAGCTCCTACGAGCAGTACTTC
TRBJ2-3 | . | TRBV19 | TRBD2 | CASSIGGGAGDTQYF | TGTGCCAGTAGTATCGGCGGGGGGGCGGGAGATACGCAGTATTTT
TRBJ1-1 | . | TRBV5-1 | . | CASSSAFYRDTEAFF | TGCGCCAGCAGCTCGGCCTTCTACAGGGACACTGAAGCTTTCTTT
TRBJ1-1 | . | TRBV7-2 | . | CASSPRTVNTEAFF | TGTGCCAGCAGCCCCCGGACAGTGAACACTGAAGCTTTCTTT
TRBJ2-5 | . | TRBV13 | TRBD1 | CASSLSQGETQYF | TGTGCCAGCAGCTTATCACAGGGGGAGACCCAGTACTTC
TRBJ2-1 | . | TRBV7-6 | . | CASSPMGPEYNEQFF | TGTGCCAGCAGCCCAATGGGACCCGAGTACAATGAGCAGTTCTTC
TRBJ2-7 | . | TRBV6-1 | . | CATHTGTPYEQYF | TGTGCCACCCATACAGGGACCCCCTACGAGCAGTACTTC
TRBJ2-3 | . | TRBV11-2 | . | CASSLVEVDTQYF | TGTGCCAGCAGCTTAGTTGAAGTGGATACGCAGTATTTT
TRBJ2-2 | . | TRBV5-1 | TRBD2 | CASSLRLAGGPTGELFF | TGCGCCAGCAGCTTGCGACTAGCGGGAGGGCCAACCGGGGAGCTGTTTTTT
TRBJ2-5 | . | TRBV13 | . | CASSPRDQGETQYF | TGTGCCAGCAGCCCCCGGGACCAGGGGGAGACCCAGTACTTC
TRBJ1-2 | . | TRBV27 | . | CASSPTVFGNYGYTF | TGTGCCAGCAGTCCCACCGTTTTCGGAAACTATGGCTACACCTTC